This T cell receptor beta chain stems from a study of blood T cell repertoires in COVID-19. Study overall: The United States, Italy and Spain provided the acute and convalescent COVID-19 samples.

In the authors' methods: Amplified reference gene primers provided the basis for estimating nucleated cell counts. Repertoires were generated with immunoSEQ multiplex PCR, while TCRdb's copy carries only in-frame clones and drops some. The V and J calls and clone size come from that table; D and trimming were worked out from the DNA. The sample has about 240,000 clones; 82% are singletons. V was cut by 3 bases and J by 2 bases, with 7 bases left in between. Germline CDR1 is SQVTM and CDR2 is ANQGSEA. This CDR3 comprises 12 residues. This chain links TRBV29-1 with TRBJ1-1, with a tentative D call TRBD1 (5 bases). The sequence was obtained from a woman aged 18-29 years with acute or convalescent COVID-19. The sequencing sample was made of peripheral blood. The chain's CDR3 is CSVEGGNTEAFF. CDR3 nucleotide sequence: TGCAGCGTTGAGGGGGGTAACACTGAAGCTTTCTTT.